The rows below give T cell receptor beta chains drawn from one sample of a study of shared clonotypes between healthy human individuals. Sequenced by immunoSEQ multiplex PCR; TCRdb stores in-frame clones only, minus some. The sample yields approximately 99,000 clones, 68% seen once. Input material: memory CD8+ T cells sorted from blood. The receptors shown here come from a woman younger than 45 in good health. CDR3s include the opening cysteine and the closing phenylalanine or tryptophan. D genes are given only for firm matches. Not every row has a clone size; where given, it reads once, few, many or a size class.

TRBJ2-1 | - | TRBV7-9 | TRBD2 | CASSWRLERGNEQFF | TGTGCCAGCAGCTGGCGCCTCGAGCGGGGGAATGAGCAGTTCTTC
TRBJ2-3 | many | TRBV2 | TRBD2 | CASSESLAGGLDTQYF | TGTGCCAGCAGTGAGAGTCTAGCGGGAGGCTTAGATACGCAGTATTTT
TRBJ2-7 | - | TRBV28 | TRBD2 | CASSLGAGGRSEQYF | TGTGCCAGCAGTTTAGGGGCGGGAGGGAGATCCGAGCAGTACTTC
TRBJ2-7 | - | TRBV6-5 | - | CASSSGGTGVYEQYF | TGTGCCAGCAGTTCGGGGGGAACAGGGGTCTACGAGCAGTACTTC
TRBJ1-1 | few | TRBV5-1 | TRBD1 | CASSGQVNTEAFF | TGCGCCAGCAGCGGACAGGTGAACACTGAAGCTTTCTTT
TRBJ1-5 | few | TRBV6-1 | - | CASKVERVAVEPQHF | TGTGCCAGCAAAGTCGAGCGGGTAGCAGTAGAGCCCCAGCATTTT
TRBJ2-3 | once | TRBV9 | TRBD2 | CASSVASGTDTQYF | TGTGCCAGCAGCGTAGCAAGCGGGACTGATACGCAGTATTTT
TRBJ1-2 | - | TRBV27 | - | CASGPVVPYGYTF | TGTGCCAGCGGCCCAGTGGTACCCTATGGCTACACCTTC
TRBJ2-7 | - | TRBV4-1 | - | CASSQDRFRSQNYEQYF | TGCGCCAGCAGCCAAGATAGGTTCCGGAGCCAGAACTACGAGCAGTACTTC
TRBJ2-7 | - | TRBV6-5 | TRBD1 | CASSFRTGEGNEQYF | TGTGCCAGCAGTTTCAGGACAGGGGAGGGGAACGAGCAGTACTTC
TRBJ2-7 | - | TRBV6-6 | TRBD1 | CASRPGTGSYEQYF | TGTGCCAGCAGACCCGGGACAGGGTCCTACGAGCAGTACTTC
TRBJ1-2 | few | TRBV27 | - | CASSTATYRVGYTF | TGTGCCAGCAGCACAGCAACCTACAGGGTCGGCTACACCTTC
TRBJ1-5 | once | TRBV4-1 | TRBD1 | CASSQGPGGSNQPQHF | TGCGCCAGCAGCCAAGGCCCAGGGGGTAGCAATCAGCCCCAGCATTTT
TRBJ2-7 | once | TRBV10-2 | - | CASRNSYEQYF | TGCGCCAGCAGAAACTCCTACGAGCAGTACTTC
TRBJ1-4 | - | TRBV5-8 | TRBD1 | CASSRGTGGADEKLFF | TGTGCCAGCAGCAGAGGGACAGGGGGCGCAGATGAAAAACTGTTTTTT
TRBJ2-6 | - | TRBV18 | - | CASSPFTGQDSGANVLTF | TGTGCCAGCTCCCCGTTTACGGGGCAAGACTCTGGGGCCAACGTCCTGACTTTC
TRBJ1-3 | - | TRBV5-6 | - | CASSLLPPDLSGNTIYF | TGTGCCAGCAGCTTGCTCCCCCCGGATCTCTCTGGAAACACCATATATTTT
TRBJ1-3 | few | TRBV19 | TRBD1 | CASNLGQGYSGNTIYF | TGTGCCAGTAATCTGGGACAGGGCTACTCTGGAAACACCATATATTTT
TRBJ1-5 | - | TRBV4-2 | - | CASSQGHSDIQPQHF | TGTGCCAGCAGCCAAGGACATTCCGACATTCAGCCCCAGCATTTT
TRBJ2-7 | - | TRBV6-6 | TRBD2 | CASSYGGRAPYEQYF | TGTGCCAGCAGTTACGGCGGGAGGGCCCCCTACGAGCAGTACTTC
TRBJ1-4 | - | TRBV5-1 | TRBD1 | CASSLGDRDNEKLFF | TGCGCCAGCAGCTTGGGGGACAGGGATAATGAAAAACTGTTTTTT
TRBJ2-7 | - | TRBV2 | - | CASINQAGTGPYEQYF | TGTGCCAGCATTAATCAGGCCGGGACGGGACCCTACGAGCAGTACTTC
TRBJ2-1 | - | TRBV6-5 | - | CASSYRNEQFF | TGTGCCAGCAGTTACCGTAATGAGCAGTTCTTC
TRBJ2-1 | - | TRBV27 | - | CASSSEQGPSYNEQFF | TGTGCCAGCAGTAGCGAACAGGGCCCCTCCTACAATGAGCAGTTCTTC
TRBJ2-1 | once | TRBV4-2 | - | CASSLLSGTFNEQFF | TGTGCCAGCAGCCTCCTCAGCGGGACATTCAATGAGCAGTTCTTC
TRBJ2-7 | - | TRBV5-1 | - | CASSLVRGLNEQYF | TGCGCCAGCAGCTTGGTTCGGGGGTTGAACGAGCAGTACTTC
TRBJ2-7 | many | TRBV25-1 | TRBD1 | CASSDPNRGPDEQYF | TGTGCCAGCAGTGATCCCAACAGGGGGCCTGACGAGCAGTACTTC
TRBJ2-7 | once | TRBV5-1 | - | CASSFWVRGYEQYF | TGCGCCAGCAGCTTCTGGGTCAGGGGTTACGAGCAGTACTTC
TRBJ1-5 | - | TRBV19 | - | CASSIVSVQPQHF | TGTGCCAGTAGTATAGTATCGGTCCAGCCCCAGCATTTT
TRBJ2-7 | - | TRBV6-5 | - | CASSYSIASGSYEQYF | TGTGCCAGCAGTTACTCGATTGCGTCCGGCTCCTACGAGCAGTACTTC
TRBJ2-1 | once | TRBV7-9 | TRBD1 | CASSTEQGASYNEQFF | TGTGCCAGCAGCACCGAACAGGGGGCATCCTACAATGAGCAGTTCTTC
TRBJ2-3 | once | TRBV5-6 | TRBD2 | CASSFTGTSITDTQYF | TGTGCCAGCAGCTTTACCGGGACTAGCATCACAGATACGCAGTATTTT
TRBJ1-1 | - | TRBV10-3 | - | CAISESVPTEAFF | TGTGCCATCAGTGAGTCGGTTCCCACTGAAGCTTTCTTT
TRBJ1-2 | - | TRBV5-4 | - | CASSWYPFMTPLNYGYTF | TGTGCCAGCAGCTGGTACCCTTTTATGACACCTTTAAACTATGGCTACACCTTC
TRBJ1-1 | - | TRBV27 | - | CASLSTVDTNTEAFF | TGTGCCAGCCTATCTACGGTAGACACGAACACTGAAGCTTTCTTT
TRBJ2-7 | - | TRBV29-1 | - | CSVEDGASHGYEQYF | TGCAGCGTTGAAGATGGCGCCTCCCACGGCTACGAGCAGTACTTC
TRBJ2-5 | once | TRBV7-8 | - | CASSYARQGNGEQYF | TGTGCCAGCAGCTACGCCCGGCAGGGGAACGGGGAGCAGTACTTC
TRBJ1-1 | - | TRBV10-1 | - | CASSKNRDTEAFF | TGCGCCAGCAGTAAGAACAGGGACACTGAAGCTTTCTTT
TRBJ2-3 | many | TRBV25-1 | TRBD2 | CASTGTSGSRSTDTQYF | TGTGCCAGCACTGGGACTAGCGGGAGCCGAAGCACAGATACGCAGTATTTT
TRBJ2-6 | - | TRBV27 | TRBD1 | CASSGGQEFSGANVLTF | TGTGCCAGCAGTGGGGGACAGGAGTTCTCTGGGGCCAACGTCCTGACTTTC
TRBJ2-1 | - | TRBV19 | TRBD2 | CASSILASGRVEQFF | TGTGCCAGTAGTATATTGGCTAGCGGGAGGGTAGAGCAGTTCTTC
TRBJ2-5 | - | TRBV2 | - | CASSGFQETQYF | TGTGCCAGCAGTGGATTTCAAGAGACCCAGTACTTC
TRBJ1-4 | - | TRBV12-5 | - | CASGFHRELGEKLFF | TGTGCTAGTGGTTTCCACAGGGAATTGGGTGAAAAACTGTTTTTT